The 6 T cell receptor beta chains below were found in one sample sequenced in a study of type 1 regulatory T cells. TCRdb re-called the reads through MiXCR, storing one row per CDR3 protein. The data hold about 69,000 distinct CDR3 sequences, with more than 20% observed a single time. The antigens of these receptors remain unknown. Study results and caveats: Tr1 cells had a more restricted TCR repertoire than non-Tr1 cells.

Sequenced sample: cultured type 1 regulatory T (Tr1) cells, either the whole culture or a sorted fraction (not recorded which). These receptors all stem from a human donor in good health.

This clonotype was counted a few times. The chain has TRBV7-2 and TRBJ2-7; TRBD2 matches at 10 bases. The V and J ends lost 2 bases and 4 bases, in that order; junction bases with no gene match: 5. Germline CDR1 is SGHTA and CDR2 is FQGNSA. The CDR3 covers 15 residues. The CDR3 nucleotides are TGTGCCAGCAGCTTACGACCGGGACTAGCGTACGAGCAGTACTTC. Its translation: CASSLRPGLAYEQYF.

This chain joins TRBV20-1 and TRBJ2-7; perhaps TRBD2 as D (6 bases). The germline gives CDR1 DFQATT, CDR2 SNEGSKA (reference sequence). V shed 5 bases and J shed 7 bases, with 18 bases lying between them. This CDR3 is built from 13 residues. The CDR3 region has the DNA TGCAGTGCTCCCCGGGAGCCTCGGTTTGAGCAGTACTTC. Its protein is CSAPREPRFEQYF.

In its sample, this clonotype was seen a few times. This chain joins TRBV5-5 and TRBJ2-4; D is undetermined. V was shortened by 2 bases and J by 5 bases, with 8 bases between the two germline ends. Germline V gives CDR1 SGHKS, CDR2 YYEKEE (reference sequence). CDR3 length: 13 amino acids. CDR3 sequence (DNA): TGTGCCAGCAGCTTCGTCGGAGAAAACATTCAGTACTTC. Its translation: CASSFVGENIQYF.

The gene calls are TRBV5-1 and TRBJ2-3; 10 bases align to TRBD2. The CDR3 covers 17 residues. V was pared by 1 base and J by 4 bases, with 9 bases of the junction left unmatched. Germline lookup yields CDR1 SGHRS and CDR2 YFSETQ. The chain's CDR3 is CASSLKSGRALADTQYF. The CDR3 region has the DNA TGCGCCAGCAGCTTGAAAAGCGGGAGGGCCTTGGCAGATACGCAGTATTTT.

There are a few counts of this clonotype. The gene calls are TRBV29-1 and TRBJ1-1; TRBD1 might be the D (6 bases). CDR1 SQVTM and CDR2 ANQGSEA come from the germline V gene. The CDR3 has 13 amino acids. Trimming pared 3 bases from V and 0 bases from J, leaving 8 bases between. CDR3 nucleotides: TGCAGCGTTGAGCAGGGGATGAACACTGAAGCTTTCTTT. Translated, it gives CSVEQGMNTEAFF.

Here the CDR3 DNA reads TGTGCCAGCAGCCCACCAACGGAGACCCAGTACTTC. The encoded protein is CASSPPTETQYF. The chain is built from TRBV7-2 and TRBJ2-5; D unresolved. Trimming left V 5 bases short and J 5 bases short, with 9 bases between. The length of the CDR3 is 12 residues. The germline gives CDR1 SGHTA, CDR2 FQGNSA.